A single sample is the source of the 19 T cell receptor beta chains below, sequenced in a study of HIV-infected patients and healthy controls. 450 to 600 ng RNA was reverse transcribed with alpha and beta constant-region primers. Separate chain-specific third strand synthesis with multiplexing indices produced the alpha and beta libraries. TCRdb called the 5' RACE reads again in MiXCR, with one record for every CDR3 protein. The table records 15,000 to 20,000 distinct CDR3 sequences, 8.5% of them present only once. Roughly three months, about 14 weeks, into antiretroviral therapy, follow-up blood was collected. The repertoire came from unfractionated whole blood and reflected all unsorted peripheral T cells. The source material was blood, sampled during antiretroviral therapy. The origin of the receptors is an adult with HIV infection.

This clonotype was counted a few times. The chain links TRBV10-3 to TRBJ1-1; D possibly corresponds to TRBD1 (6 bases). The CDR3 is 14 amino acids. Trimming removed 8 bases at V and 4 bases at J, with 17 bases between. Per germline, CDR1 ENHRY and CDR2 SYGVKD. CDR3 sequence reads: CAIRGRDRGTEAFF. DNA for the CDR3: TGTGCCATCCGGGGGCGGGATAGAGGCACTGAAGCTTTCTTT.

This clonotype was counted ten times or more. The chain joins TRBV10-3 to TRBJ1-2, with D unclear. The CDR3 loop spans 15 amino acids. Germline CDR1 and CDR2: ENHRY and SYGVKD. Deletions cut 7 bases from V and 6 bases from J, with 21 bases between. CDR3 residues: CAIMEGTRTTNGYTF. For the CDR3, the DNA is TGTGCCATCATGGAGGGCACTAGAACAACTAATGGCTACACCTTC.

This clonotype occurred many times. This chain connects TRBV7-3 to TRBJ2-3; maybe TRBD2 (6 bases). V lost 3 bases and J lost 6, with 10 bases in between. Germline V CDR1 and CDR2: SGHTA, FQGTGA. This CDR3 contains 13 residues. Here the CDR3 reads CASSLETSDTQYF. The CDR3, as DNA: TGTGCCAGCAGCTTGGAGACTAGTGATACGCAGTATTTT. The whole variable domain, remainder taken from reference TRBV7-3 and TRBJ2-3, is GAGVSQTPSNKVTEKGKYVELRCDPISGHTALYWYRQSLGQGPEFLIYFQGTGAADDSGLPNDRFFAVRPEGSVSTLKIQRTERGDSAVYLCASSLETSDTQYFGPGTRLTVL.

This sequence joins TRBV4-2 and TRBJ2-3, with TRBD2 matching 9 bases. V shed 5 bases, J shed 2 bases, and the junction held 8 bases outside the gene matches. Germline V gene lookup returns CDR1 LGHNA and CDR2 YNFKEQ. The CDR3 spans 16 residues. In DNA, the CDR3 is TGTGCCAGCAGCTCACGACTAGCGGACGACACAGATACGCAGTATTTT. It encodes CASSSRLADDTDTQYF.

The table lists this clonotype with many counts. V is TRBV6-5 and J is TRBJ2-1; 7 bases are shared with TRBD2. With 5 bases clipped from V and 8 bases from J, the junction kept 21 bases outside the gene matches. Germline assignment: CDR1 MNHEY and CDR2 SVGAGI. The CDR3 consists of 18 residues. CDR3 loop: CASSQSPPRERPRDEQFF. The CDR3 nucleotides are TGTGCCAGCAGTCAATCACCACCGCGGGAGAGGCCTAGGGATGAGCAGTTCTTC.

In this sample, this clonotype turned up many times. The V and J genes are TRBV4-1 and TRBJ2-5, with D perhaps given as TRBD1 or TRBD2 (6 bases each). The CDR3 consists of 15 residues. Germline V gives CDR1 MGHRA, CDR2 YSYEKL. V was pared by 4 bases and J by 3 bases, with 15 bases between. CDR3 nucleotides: TGCGCCAGCAGCCCCTCGACGGGGGCGGAAGAGACCCAGTACTTC. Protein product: CASSPSTGAEETQYF.

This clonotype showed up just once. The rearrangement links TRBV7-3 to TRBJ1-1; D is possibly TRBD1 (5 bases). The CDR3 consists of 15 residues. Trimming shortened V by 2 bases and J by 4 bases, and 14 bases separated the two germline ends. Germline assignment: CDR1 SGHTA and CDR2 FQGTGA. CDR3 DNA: TGTGCCAGCAGCTTAGAGGGGAGTTTGGGCACTGAAGCTTTCTTT. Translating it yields CASSLEGSLGTEAFF. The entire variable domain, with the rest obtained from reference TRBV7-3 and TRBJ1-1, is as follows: GAGVSQTPSNKVTEKGKYVELRCDPISGHTALYWYRQSLGQGPEFLIYFQGTGAADDSGLPNDRFFAVRPEGSVSTLKIQRTERGDSAVYLCASSLEGSLGTEAFFGQGTRLTVV.

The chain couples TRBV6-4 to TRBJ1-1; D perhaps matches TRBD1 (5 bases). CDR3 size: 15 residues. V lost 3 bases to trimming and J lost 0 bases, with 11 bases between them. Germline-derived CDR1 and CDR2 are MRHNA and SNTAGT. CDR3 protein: CASSEGAYMNTEAFF. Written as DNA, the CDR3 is TGTGCCAGCAGTGAAGGGGCTTACATGAACACTGAAGCTTTCTTT.

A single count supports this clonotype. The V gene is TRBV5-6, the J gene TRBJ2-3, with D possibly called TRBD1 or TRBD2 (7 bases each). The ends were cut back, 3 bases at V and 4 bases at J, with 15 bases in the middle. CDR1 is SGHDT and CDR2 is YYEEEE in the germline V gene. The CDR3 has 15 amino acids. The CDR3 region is CASSSQGGAADTQYF. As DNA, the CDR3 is TGTGCCAGCAGCTCTCAGGGGGGGGCAGCAGATACGCAGTATTTT.

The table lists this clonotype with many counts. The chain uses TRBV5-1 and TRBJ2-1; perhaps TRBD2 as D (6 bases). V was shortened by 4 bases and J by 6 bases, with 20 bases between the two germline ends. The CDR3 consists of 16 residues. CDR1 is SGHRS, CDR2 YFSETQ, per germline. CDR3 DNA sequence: TGCGCCAGCAGCGGGGGAACCGGGGGAGCAGGCAATGAGCAGTTCTTC. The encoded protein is CASSGGTGGAGNEQFF.

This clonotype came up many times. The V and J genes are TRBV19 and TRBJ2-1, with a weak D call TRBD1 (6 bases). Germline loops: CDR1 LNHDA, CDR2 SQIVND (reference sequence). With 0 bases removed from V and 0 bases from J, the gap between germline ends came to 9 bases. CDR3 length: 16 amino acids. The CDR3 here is CASSIEGASSYNEQFF. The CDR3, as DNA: TGTGCCAGTAGTATAGAGGGGGCCAGCTCCTACAATGAGCAGTTCTTC.

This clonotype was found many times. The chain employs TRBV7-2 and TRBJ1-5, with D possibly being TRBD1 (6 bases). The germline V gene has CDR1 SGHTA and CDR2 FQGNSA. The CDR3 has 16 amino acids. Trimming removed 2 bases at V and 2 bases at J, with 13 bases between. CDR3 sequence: CASSLSQGYGNQPQHF. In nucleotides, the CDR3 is TGTGCCAGCAGCTTATCACAGGGATATGGCAATCAGCCCCAGCATTTT.

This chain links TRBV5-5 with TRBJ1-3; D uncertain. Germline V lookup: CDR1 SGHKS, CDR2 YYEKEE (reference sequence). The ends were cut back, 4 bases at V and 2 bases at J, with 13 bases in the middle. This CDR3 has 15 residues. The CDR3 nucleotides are TGTGCCAGCAGCCAACTCCGGGCCCCTGGAAACACCATATATTTT. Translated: CASSQLRAPGNTIYF.

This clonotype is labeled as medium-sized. CDR3 in amino acids: CSASPRDTSNQPQHF. DNA for the CDR3: TGCAGTGCTAGCCCCCGGGACACTAGCAATCAGCCCCAGCATTTT. This sequence joins TRBV20-1 and TRBJ1-5, with TRBD1 as a possible D gene (6 bases). CDR3 size: 15 residues. V was cut by 3 bases and J by 0 bases, with 12 bases left in between. Germline CDR1 is DFQATT and CDR2 is SNEGSKA (reference sequence).

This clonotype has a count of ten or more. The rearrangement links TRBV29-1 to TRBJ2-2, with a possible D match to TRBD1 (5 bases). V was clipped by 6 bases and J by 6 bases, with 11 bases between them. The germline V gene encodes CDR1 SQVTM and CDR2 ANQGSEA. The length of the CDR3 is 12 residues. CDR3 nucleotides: TGCAGCGTCCTAGGGGTTTCCGGGGAGCTGTTTTTT. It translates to CSVLGVSGELFF.

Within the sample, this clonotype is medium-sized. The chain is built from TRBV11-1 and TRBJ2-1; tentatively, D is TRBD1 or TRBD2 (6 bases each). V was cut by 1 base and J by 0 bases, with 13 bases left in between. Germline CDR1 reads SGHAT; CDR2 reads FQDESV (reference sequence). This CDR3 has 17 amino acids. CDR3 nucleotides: TGTGCCAGCAGCTTAGAACTAGGGGGGAGCTCCTACAATGAGCAGTTCTTC. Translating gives CASSLELGGSSYNEQFF. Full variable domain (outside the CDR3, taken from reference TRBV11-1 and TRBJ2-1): EAEVAQSPRYKITEKSQAVAFWCDPISGHATLYWYRQILGQGPELLVQFQDESVVDDSQLPKDRFSAERLKGVDSTLKIQPAELGDSAMYLCASSLELGGSSYNEQFFGPGTRLTVL.

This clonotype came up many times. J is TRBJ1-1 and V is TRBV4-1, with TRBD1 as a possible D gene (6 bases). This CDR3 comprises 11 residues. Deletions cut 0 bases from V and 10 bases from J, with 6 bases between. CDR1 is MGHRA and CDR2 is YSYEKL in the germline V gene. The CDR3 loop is CASSQDRGAFF. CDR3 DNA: TGCGCCAGCAGCCAAGACAGGGGAGCTTTCTTT.

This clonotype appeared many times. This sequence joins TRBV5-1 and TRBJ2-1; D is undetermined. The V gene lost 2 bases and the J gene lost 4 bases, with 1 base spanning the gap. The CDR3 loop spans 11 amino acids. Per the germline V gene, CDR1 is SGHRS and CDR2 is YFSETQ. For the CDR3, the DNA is TGCGCCAGCAGCTTATACAATGAGCAGTTCTTC. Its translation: CASSLYNEQFF.

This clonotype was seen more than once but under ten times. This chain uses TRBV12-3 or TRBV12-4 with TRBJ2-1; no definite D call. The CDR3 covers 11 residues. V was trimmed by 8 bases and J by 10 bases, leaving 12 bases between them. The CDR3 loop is CASGYNEEQFF. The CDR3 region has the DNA TGTGCCAGCGGTTATAATGAGGAGCAGTTCTTC.